The sequence of this T cell receptor (beta chain) was determined in a study of shared clonotypes between healthy human individuals (dated by TCRdb to between 2020 and 2021). Looking at the study overall: The cohort comprised a couple of women and a few men aged 18 to 49 years. For each donor, three plates each were used for CD4 naive and CD4 memory, two plates were used for CD8 naive, and one plate was used for CD8 memory. To estimate repertoire size and how much clonotype sharing occurs between individuals, the study deeply sequenced the blood TCR repertoires of 4 to 6 healthy adults. To increase sequencing depth and limit assay-specific biases, TCR repertoire library preparation and sequencing were carried out by different laboratories using diverse techniques. Per donor, leukapheresis produced somewhere between about 0.9 and 9 billion PBMCs. The research as a whole found: Rarefaction of sorted-subset datasets indicated incomplete sequencing despite the large sequencing depth. When a few donors were compared, the shared fraction of clonotypes was roughly 4.8% for naive CD4, roughly 3.4% for naive CD8, 2% to 2.5% for memory CD4, and around 0.37% for memory CD8. Sampling was restricted to blood, and TCR repertoires in tissues likely differ from the TCR repertoires found in blood. Compared with non-shared clonotypes, the clonotypes found in all four sorted-subset donors had higher generation probabilities. Because the study included a small number of donors, the genetic and exposure-history diversity represented was limited. Based on pairwise subsampling, the degree of clonotype sharing among donors was expected to be affected by sequencing depth. Estimated clonotype richness was generally larger for naive than for memory subsets.

Donors were healthy HIV-negative adults with no recently reported acute infections or vaccinations. Every donor was a Caucasian adult residing in Nashville, Tennessee, USA. Magnetic negative selection was used to enrich CD4+ T cells, after which naive cells were positively selected on CD45RA and the negative fraction became the memory subset. After blood collection by leukapheresis, PBMCs were isolated using Ficoll-Histopaque density gradient centrifugation and then cryopreserved in the vapor phase of liquid nitrogen. Purity and quantity of every magnetically sorted T cell population were checked by analytical flow cytometry. From each sorted fraction, genomic DNA was isolated and quantified by UV absorbance on a Nanodrop 2000c. Using the deep immunoSEQ assay, multiplex PCR amplified TCR CDR3 regions from genomic DNA. For each cell subset, the extracted genomic DNA was distributed evenly across all wells of several immunoSEQ 96-well plates, and each plate served as one replicate. For sorted subsets, approximately 190 ng of genomic DNA, equivalent to 25,000 to 35,000 T cell genomes, went into each replicate PCR. Purified libraries were quantified with a Qubit 3.0 fluorometer, sized on a Bioanalyzer 2100, and re-quantified with the KAPA Library Quantification kit. Every immunoSEQ 96-well plate was sequenced on a dedicated single-read 150-cycle Illumina NextSeq 550 flow cell. The paper's data handling went like this. The immunoSEQ output contained only junctional sequences without quality scores, so filtering could not match that applied to full-length reads. Sequences were annotated with PyIR, a Python wrapper for IgBLAST v1.9, and V/J genes and CDR3 were assigned using IMGT germline references. Any read was removed if the V/J assignment was weak (E-value above 1e-6), the CDR3 was missing, or the read contained stop codons, out-of-frame junctions, or ambiguous translated residues. V3J clonotypes were defined by identical inferred V gene, J gene, and CDR3 amino acid sequence. Percentage overlap between repertoires was calculated by dividing the number of shared unique clonotypes by the size of the smaller repertoire. Richness of each repertoire was evaluated using RTK rarefaction, the Chao1 estimator, and Recon v2.1 estimates of unobserved clonotypes. Generation probabilities for all TCRbeta clonotypes obtained by the gDNA method from several donors were computed using OLGA. This is the immuneACCESS table as TCRdb keeps it, with only in-frame sequences that have V and J called. A part of the clones is gone; compared with another copy, unresolved V genes explain less than half, and the rest is unexplained. V, J and clone size are taken as reported in that table, and D and trimming were inferred from the DNA itself. The sample includes around 700,000 clones, with about two thirds observed a single time. The ten largest clones take up 1.8% of the sample.

On this clone itself: The specificity of this receptor is unknown. Per-nucleotide qualities are absent, and no much larger clonotype sits a single base away.

V and J are trimmed by 5 bases and 2 bases, and the gene matches miss 3 bases of the junction. Its CDR3 holds 14 amino acids, cysteine through phenylalanine. The sequence is cut down to CDR3 DNA, 42 bases in frame from base 1. Reading the germline V gene (reference sequence) gives CDR1 MNHEY and CDR2 SMNVEV. The V and J segments used are TRBV27 and TRBJ1-5; 7 bases in the middle match TRBD1. The sample was memory CD4+ T cells sorted from blood. This sample's cell subset or site label indicates: CD45RA-negative fraction. This TCR came from a woman between 25 and 40 years old in good health. CDR3 protein: CASSGQAGNQPQHF. Here is the DNA: TGTGCCAGCAGTGGACAGGCTGGCAATCAGCCCCAGCATTTT.